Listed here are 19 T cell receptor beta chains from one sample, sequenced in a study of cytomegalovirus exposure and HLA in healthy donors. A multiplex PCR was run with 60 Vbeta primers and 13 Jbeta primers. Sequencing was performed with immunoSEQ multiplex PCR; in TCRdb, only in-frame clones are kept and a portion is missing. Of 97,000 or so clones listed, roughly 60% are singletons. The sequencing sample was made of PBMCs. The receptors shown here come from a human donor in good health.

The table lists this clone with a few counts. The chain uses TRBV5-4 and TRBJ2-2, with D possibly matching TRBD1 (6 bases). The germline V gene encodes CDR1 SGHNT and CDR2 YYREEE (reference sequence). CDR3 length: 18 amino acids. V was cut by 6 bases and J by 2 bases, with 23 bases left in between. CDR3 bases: TGTGCCAGCACTGCGAAAGGGGGTAGAGGATTTAACACCGGGGAGCTGTTTTTT. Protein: CASTAKGGRGFNTGELFF.

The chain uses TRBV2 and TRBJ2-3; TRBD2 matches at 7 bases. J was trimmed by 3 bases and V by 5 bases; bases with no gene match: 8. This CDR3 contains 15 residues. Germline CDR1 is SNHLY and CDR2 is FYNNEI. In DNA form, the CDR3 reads TGTGCCAGCAGTAAGGGGACTAAAAGGACAGATACGCAGTATTTT. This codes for CASSKGTKRTDTQYF.

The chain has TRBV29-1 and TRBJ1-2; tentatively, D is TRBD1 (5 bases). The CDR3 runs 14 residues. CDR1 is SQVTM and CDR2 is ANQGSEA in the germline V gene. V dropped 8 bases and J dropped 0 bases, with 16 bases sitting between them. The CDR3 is CSTPTGHANYGYTF. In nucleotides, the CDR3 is TGCAGCACCCCTACTGGACACGCTAACTATGGCTACACCTTC.

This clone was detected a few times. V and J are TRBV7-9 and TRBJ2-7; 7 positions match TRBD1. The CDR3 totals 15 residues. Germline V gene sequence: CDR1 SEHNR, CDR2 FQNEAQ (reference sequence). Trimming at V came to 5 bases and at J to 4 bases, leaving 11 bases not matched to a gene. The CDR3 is CASSHTDRVGYEQYF. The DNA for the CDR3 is TGTGCCAGCAGCCATACCGACAGGGTGGGGTACGAGCAGTACTTC.

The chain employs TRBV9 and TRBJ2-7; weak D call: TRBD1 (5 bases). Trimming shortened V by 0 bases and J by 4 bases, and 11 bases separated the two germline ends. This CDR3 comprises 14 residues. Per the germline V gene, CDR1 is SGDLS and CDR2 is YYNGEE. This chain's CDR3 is CASSVAAGQYEQYF. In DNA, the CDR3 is TGTGCCAGCAGCGTAGCTGCAGGACAATACGAGCAGTACTTC. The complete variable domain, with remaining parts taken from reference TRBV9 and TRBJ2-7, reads DSGVTQTPKHLITATGQRVTLRCSPRSGDLSVYWYQQSLDQGLQFLIQYYNGEERAKGNILERFSAQQFPDLHSELNLSSLELGDSALYFCASSVAAGQYEQYFGPGTRLTVT.

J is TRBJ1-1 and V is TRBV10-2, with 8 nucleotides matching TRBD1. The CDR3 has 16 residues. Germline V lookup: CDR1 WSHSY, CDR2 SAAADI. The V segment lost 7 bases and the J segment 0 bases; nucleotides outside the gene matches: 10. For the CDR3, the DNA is TGCGCCAGCAATGGACAGGGCCGGTTCCTGAACACTGAAGCTTTCTTT. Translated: CASNGQGRFLNTEAFF.

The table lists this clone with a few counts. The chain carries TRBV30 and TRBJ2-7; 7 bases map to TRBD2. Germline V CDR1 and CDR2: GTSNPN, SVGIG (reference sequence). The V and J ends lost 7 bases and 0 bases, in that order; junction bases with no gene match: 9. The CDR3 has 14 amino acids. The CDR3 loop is CAYVFAGDSYEQYF. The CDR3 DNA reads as TGTGCCTATGTTTTCGCGGGGGACTCCTACGAGCAGTACTTC.

CDR3 region: CASTSDSHQETQYF. The CDR3 nucleotides are TGTGCCAGCACCTCAGACAGCCACCAAGAGACCCAGTACTTC. The chain recombines TRBV27 with TRBJ2-5, with D tentatively TRBD1 (5 bases). V was trimmed by 7 bases and J by 0 bases, leaving 12 bases between them. This CDR3 region has 14 residues. The germline gives CDR1 MNHEY, CDR2 SMNVEV (reference sequence).

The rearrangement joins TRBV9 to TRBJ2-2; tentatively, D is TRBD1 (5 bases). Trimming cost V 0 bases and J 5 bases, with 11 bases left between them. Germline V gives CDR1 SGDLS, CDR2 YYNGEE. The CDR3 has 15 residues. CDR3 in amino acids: CASSVESGWTGELFF. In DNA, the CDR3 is TGTGCCAGCAGCGTAGAGTCAGGGTGGACCGGGGAGCTGTTTTTT.

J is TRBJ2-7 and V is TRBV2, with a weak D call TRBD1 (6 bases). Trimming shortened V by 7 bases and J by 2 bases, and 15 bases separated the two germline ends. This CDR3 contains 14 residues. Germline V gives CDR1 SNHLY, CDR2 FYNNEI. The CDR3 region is CASTPTGLTYEQYF. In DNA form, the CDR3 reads TGTGCCAGCACACCCACAGGGCTAACCTACGAGCAGTACTTC. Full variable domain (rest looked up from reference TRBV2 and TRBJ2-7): EPEVTQTPSHQVTQMGQEVILRCVPISNHLYFYWYRQILGQKVEFLVSFYNNEISEKSEIFDDQFSVERPDGSNFTLKIRSTKLEDSAMYFCASTPTGLTYEQYFGPGTRLTVT.

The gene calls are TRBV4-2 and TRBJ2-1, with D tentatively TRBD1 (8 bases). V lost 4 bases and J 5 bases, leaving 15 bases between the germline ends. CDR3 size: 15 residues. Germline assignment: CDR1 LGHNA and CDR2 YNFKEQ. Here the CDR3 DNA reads TGTGCCAGCAGCCGAGGACAGGGAGGGCACAATGAGCAGTTCTTC. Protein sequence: CASSRGQGGHNEQFF.

The CDR3 loop is CASRTVYGNIQYF. CDR3 in DNA: TGTGCCAGCCGCACAGTGTATGGAAACATTCAGTACTTC. The rearrangement links TRBV18 to TRBJ2-4; no definite D call. CDR3 length: 13 residues. Germline V gene data show CDR1 as KGHSH and CDR2 as LQKENI. Deletions cut 8 bases from V and 6 bases from J, with 14 bases between.

The CDR3 is CASSVGAGNYNEQFF. CDR3 in DNA: TGTGCCAGCAGCGTAGGGGCGGGGAACTACAATGAGCAGTTCTTC. The gene calls are TRBV9 and TRBJ2-1; tentative D call: TRBD2 (6 bases). CDR1 and CDR2 from the germline V gene are SGDLS and YYNGEE. With 0 bases removed from V and 3 bases from J, the gap between germline ends came to 10 bases. There are 15 residues in the CDR3.

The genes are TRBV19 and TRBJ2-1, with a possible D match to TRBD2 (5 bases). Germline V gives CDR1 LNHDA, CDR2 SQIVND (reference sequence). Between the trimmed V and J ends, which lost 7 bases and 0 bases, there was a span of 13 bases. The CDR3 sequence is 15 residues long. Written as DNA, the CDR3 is TGTGCCAGTAAAGGGTCGCGGGTCTCCTACAATGAGCAGTTCTTC. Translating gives CASKGSRVSYNEQFF.

The CDR3 region has the DNA TGTGCCAGCAGTTTATGGCCAGGGAATGGCTACACCTTC. Its translation: CASSLWPGNGYTF. This chain connects TRBV28 to TRBJ1-2, with a tentative D call TRBD1 (5 bases). The CDR3 runs 13 residues. Trimming left V 0 bases short and J 6 bases short, with 8 bases between. Germline loops: CDR1 MDHEN, CDR2 SYDVKM.

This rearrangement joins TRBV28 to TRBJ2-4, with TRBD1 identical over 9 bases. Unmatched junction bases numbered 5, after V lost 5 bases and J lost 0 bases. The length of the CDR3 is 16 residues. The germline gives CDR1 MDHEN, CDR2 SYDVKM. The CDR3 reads CASSPWDRVAKNIQYF. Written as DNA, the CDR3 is TGTGCCAGCAGTCCTTGGGACAGGGTAGCCAAAAACATTCAGTACTTC.

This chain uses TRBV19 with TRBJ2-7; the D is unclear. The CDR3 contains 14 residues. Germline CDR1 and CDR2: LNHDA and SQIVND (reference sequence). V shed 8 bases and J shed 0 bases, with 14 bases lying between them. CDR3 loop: CASSVQSNSYEQYF. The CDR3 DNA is TGTGCCAGTTCGGTACAGTCCAACTCCTACGAGCAGTACTTC.

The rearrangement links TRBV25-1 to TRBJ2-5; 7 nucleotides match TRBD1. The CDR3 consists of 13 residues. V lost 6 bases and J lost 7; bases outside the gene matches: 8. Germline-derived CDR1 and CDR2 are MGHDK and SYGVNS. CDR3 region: CASRDRRQLTQYF. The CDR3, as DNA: TGTGCCAGCAGGGACAGGCGCCAGCTGACCCAGTACTTC.

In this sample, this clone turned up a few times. The CDR3 spells CASESGVSYNSPLHF. The CDR3 region has the DNA TGTGCCAGCGAATCAGGGGTTTCCTATAATTCACCCCTCCACTTT. V is TRBV28 and J is TRBJ1-6; D might be TRBD1 (6 bases). The CDR3 extends over 15 amino acids. V dropped 8 bases and J dropped 1 base, with 12 bases sitting between them. In germline, CDR1 is MDHEN, CDR2 SYDVKM. Full variable domain (remainder filled in from reference TRBV28 and TRBJ1-6): DVKVTQSSRYLVKRTGEKVFLECVQDMDHENMFWYRQDPGLGLRLIYFSYDVKMKEKGDIPEGYSVSREKKERFSLILESASTNQTSMYLCASESGVSYNSPLHFGNGTRLTVT.